This is a list of T cell receptor beta chains from one sample in a study of naive and memory T cell subsets. TCRdb re-analysed the UMI-ligation and nested PCR reads in MiXCR, keeping a single row per CDR3 protein. The top ten hold 1.2% of the sample, which has 85,000 or so distinct CDR3 sequences, roughly 9.3% seen once. Material: naive CD8+ T cells from blood. These receptors were collected from a human donor in good health. Each CDR3 is given with its conserved first and last residue. D genes are given only for firm matches. Clone size is not always given. Where it is, it says once, few, many or a class for expanded clones.

TRBJ2-1 | - | TRBV6-2/TRBV6-3 | few | CATEDYNEQFF | TGTGCCACCGAAGACTACAATGAGCAGTTCTTC
TRBJ2-5 | TRBD2 | TRBV29-1 | - | CSVILAALQETQYF | TGCAGCGTTATACTAGCGGCTTTACAAGAGACCCAGTACTTC
TRBJ2-7 | - | TRBV15 | few | CATSRPPYEQYF | TGTGCCACCAGCAGACCGCCCTACGAGCAGTACTTC
TRBJ2-2 | TRBD1 | TRBV6-5 | many | CASSYRQGTGELFF | TGTGCCAGCAGTTACCGACAGGGGACCGGGGAGCTGTTTTTT
TRBJ2-3 | TRBD2 | TRBV12-3/TRBV12-4 | many | CASSRSGTSGTDTQYF | TGTGCCAGCAGCCGTTCCGGGACTAGCGGCACAGATACGCAGTATTTT
TRBJ2-2 | TRBD2 | TRBV9 | - | CASSVGGTSGKSNTGELFF | TGTGCCAGCAGCGTCGGGGGGACTAGCGGAAAGTCGAACACCGGGGAGCTGTTTTTT
TRBJ2-5 | TRBD1 | TRBV27 | few | CASSSWGQGGIQETQYF | TGTGCCAGCAGTTCGTGGGGACAGGGCGGAATCCAAGAGACCCAGTACTTC
TRBJ2-3 | - | TRBV27 | - | CASSGDLRTQYF | TGTGCCAGCAGTGGGGACCTCAGGACGCAGTATTTT
TRBJ1-5 | TRBD1 | TRBV9 | many | CASSDSPGQGANQPQHF | TGTGCCAGCAGCGATTCACCGGGACAGGGGGCCAATCAGCCCCAGCATTTT
TRBJ2-2 | - | TRBV3-1 | many | CASTPMLNTGELFF | TGTGCCAGCACCCCCATGCTTAACACCGGGGAGCTGTTTTTT
TRBJ1-5 | - | TRBV13 | - | CASSSGLGNQPQHF | TGTGCCAGCAGCTCAGGTCTGGGCAATCAGCCCCAGCATTTT
TRBJ2-1 | - | TRBV29-1 | - | CSAGGGYDEQFF | TGCAGCGCCGGAGGGGGGTATGATGAGCAGTTCTTC
TRBJ2-7 | - | TRBV25-1 | - | CASSENVSIYEQYF | TGTGCCAGCAGTGAAAACGTCAGTATCTACGAGCAGTACTTC
TRBJ1-1 | TRBD1 | TRBV9 | many | CASSHGTGDRNTEAFF | TGTGCCAGCAGCCACGGGACAGGGGACCGGAACACTGAAGCTTTCTTT
TRBJ2-2 | TRBD1 | TRBV4-1 | many | CASSLQTTGAGELFF | TGCGCCAGCAGCCTCCAGACCACAGGGGCCGGGGAGCTGTTTTTT
TRBJ2-7 | - | TRBV27 | few | CASSLSDSYEQYF | TGTGCCAGCAGTTTATCCGACAGCTACGAGCAGTACTTC
TRBJ1-5 | TRBD1 | TRBV6-2/TRBV6-3 | - | CASSYGGQGQPQHF | TGTGCCAGCAGTTACGGGGGACAGGGACAGCCCCAGCATTTT
TRBJ2-7 | TRBD2 | TRBV29-1 | - | CSALGLAGDEQYF | TGCAGCGCACTAGGACTAGCGGGAGACGAGCAGTACTTC
TRBJ2-7 | - | TRBV29-1 | few | CSVVTGFYEQYF | TGCAGCGTTGTAACAGGATTCTACGAGCAGTACTTC
TRBJ2-7 | - | TRBV7-2 | many | CASSLAGPAYEQYF | TGTGCCAGCAGCTTAGCGGGTCCAGCCTACGAGCAGTACTTC
TRBJ2-3 | TRBD1 | TRBV4-3 | few | CASSQEFGQDRIAQYF | TGCGCCAGCAGCCAAGAATTCGGACAGGATAGGATAGCGCAGTATTTT
TRBJ1-1 | - | TRBV29-1 | many | CSVEDPTVEAFF | TGCAGCGTTGAAGATCCGACAGTAGAAGCTTTCTTT
TRBJ2-5 | TRBD1 | TRBV9 | many | CASSGTGTQETQYF | TGTGCCAGCAGCGGGACAGGGACCCAAGAGACCCAGTACTTC
TRBJ2-1 | - | TRBV7-2 | few | CASSFREYQFF | TGTGCCAGCAGCTTCCGGGAGTACCAGTTCTTC
TRBJ2-7 | TRBD1 | TRBV7-9 | many | CASSTGVIRDRGIPSYEQYF | TGTGCCAGCAGCACAGGAGTAATCCGGGACAGGGGGATTCCCTCCTACGAGCAGTACTTC
TRBJ2-3 | - | TRBV27 | - | CASTGPQSTDTQYF | TGTGCCAGCACCGGGCCCCAGAGCACAGATACGCAGTATTTT
TRBJ1-1 | - | TRBV25-1 | many | CASSFQGKNTEAFF | TGTGCCAGCAGTTTCCAGGGTAAGAACACTGAAGCTTTCTTT
TRBJ2-7 | TRBD2 | TRBV27 | few | CASSSRGTRDEQYF | TGTGCCAGCAGTTCCCGCGGGACTAGAGACGAGCAGTACTTC
TRBJ2-7 | - | TRBV2 | - | CASSGGSSYEQYF | TGTGCCAGCAGTGGCGGTAGCTCCTACGAGCAGTACTTC
TRBJ2-1 | - | TRBV10-2 | few | CASRVGGNEQFF | TGCGCCAGCAGGGTAGGGGGGAATGAGCAGTTCTTC
TRBJ2-7 | - | TRBV2 | few | CASSEGASANYEQYF | TGTGCCAGCAGTGAAGGGGCTAGCGCGAACTACGAGCAGTACTTC
TRBJ2-5 | TRBD1 | TRBV6-6 | - | CASSSTGVGTQYF | TGTGCCAGCAGCTCAACAGGGGTTGGGACCCAGTACTTC
TRBJ2-1 | - | TRBV2 | few | CASGGIKNEQFF | TGTGCCAGCGGGGGGATAAAGAATGAGCAGTTCTTC
TRBJ2-7 | TRBD1 | TRBV10-3 | few | CATGQGAYEQYF | TGTGCCACCGGACAGGGGGCCTACGAGCAGTACTTC
TRBJ1-3 | - | TRBV29-1 | many | CSVQTGNTIYF | TGCAGCGTTCAAACCGGAAACACCATATATTTT
TRBJ1-1 | TRBD1 | TRBV29-1 | large | CSVGQGGEYTRWNTEAFF | TGCAGCGTCGGACAGGGCGGCGAGTATACGAGGTGGAACACTGAAGCTTTCTTT
TRBJ1-1 | - | TRBV15 | few | CATSRLSSTEAFF | TGTGCCACCAGCAGGCTATCTAGCACTGAAGCTTTCTTT
TRBJ1-2 | - | TRBV29-1 | few | CSAPDVYGYTF | TGCAGCGCCCCGGACGTCTATGGCTACACCTTC
TRBJ2-6 | TRBD1 | TRBV4-3 | few | CASSADRAGANVLTF | TGCGCCAGCAGCGCCGACAGGGCCGGGGCCAACGTCCTGACTTTC
TRBJ2-7 | - | TRBV7-9 | many | CASSLFASEGGEQYF | TGTGCCAGCAGCTTATTCGCTAGCGAGGGGGGAGAGCAGTACTTC
TRBJ2-7 | - | TRBV6-2/TRBV6-3 | - | CASSYSAAGNSYEQYF | TGTGCCAGCAGTTACTCGGCGGCAGGGAACTCCTACGAGCAGTACTTC
TRBJ1-2 | - | TRBV30 | few | CAWSMLLGSYGYTF | TGTGCCTGGTCGATGCTCCTGGGGAGTTATGGCTACACCTTC
TRBJ2-2 | - | TRBV29-1 | few | CSVEDSTVNTGELFF | TGCAGCGTTGAAGATAGTACCGTGAACACCGGGGAGCTGTTTTTT